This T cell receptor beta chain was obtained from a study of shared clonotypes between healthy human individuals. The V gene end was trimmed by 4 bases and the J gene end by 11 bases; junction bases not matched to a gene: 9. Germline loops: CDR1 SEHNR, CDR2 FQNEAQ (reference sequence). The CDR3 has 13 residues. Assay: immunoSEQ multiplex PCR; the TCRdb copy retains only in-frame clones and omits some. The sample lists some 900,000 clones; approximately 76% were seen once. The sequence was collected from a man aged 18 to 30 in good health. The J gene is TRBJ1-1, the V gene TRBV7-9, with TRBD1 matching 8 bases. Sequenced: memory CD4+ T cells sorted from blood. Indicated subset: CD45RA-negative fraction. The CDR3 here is CASSSGQGGKAFF. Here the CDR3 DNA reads TGTGCCAGCAGCTCCGGACAGGGCGGGAAGGCTTTCTTT. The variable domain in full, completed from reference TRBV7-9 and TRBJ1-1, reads DTGVSQNPRHKITKRGQNVTFRCDPISEHNRLYWYRQTLGQGPEFLTYFQNEAQLEKSRLLSDRFSAERPKGSFSTLEIQRTEQGDSAMYLCASSSGQGGKAFFGQGTRLTVV.